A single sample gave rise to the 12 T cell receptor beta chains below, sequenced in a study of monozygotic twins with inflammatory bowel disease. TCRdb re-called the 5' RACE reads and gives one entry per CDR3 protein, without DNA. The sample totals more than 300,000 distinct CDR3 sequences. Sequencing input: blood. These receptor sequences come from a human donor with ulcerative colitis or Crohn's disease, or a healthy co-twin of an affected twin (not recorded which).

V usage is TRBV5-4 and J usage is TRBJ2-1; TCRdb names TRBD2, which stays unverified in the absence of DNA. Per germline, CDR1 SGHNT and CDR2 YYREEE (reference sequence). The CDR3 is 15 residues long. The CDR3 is CASSSLSGRADEQFF.

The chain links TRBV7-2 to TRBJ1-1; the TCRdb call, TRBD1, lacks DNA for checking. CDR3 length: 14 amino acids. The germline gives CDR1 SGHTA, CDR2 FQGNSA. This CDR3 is CASSLLVGGTEAFF.

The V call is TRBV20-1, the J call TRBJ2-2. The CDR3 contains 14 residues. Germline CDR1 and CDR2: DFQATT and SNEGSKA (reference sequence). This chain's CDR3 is CSARDRRQSGELFF.

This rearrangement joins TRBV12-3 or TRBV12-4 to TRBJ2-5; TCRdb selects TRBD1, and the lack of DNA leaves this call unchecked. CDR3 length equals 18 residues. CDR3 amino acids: CASSLLGDPTEYQETQYF.

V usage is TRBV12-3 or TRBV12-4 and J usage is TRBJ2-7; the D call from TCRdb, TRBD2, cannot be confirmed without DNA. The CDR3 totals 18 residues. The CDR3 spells CASSSSPEASGGTYEQYF.

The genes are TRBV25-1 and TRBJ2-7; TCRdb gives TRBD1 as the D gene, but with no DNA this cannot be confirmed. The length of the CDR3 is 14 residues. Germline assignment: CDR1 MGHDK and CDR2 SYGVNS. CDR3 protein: CASSPGRGFPEQYF.

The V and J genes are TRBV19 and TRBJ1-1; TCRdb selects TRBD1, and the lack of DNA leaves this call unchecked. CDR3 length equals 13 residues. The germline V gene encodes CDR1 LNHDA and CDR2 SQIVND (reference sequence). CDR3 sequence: CASSPRSNTEAFF. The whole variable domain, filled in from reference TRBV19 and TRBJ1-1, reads DGGITQSPKYLFRKEGQNVTLSCEQNLNHDAMYWYRQDPGQGLRLIYYSQIVNDFQKGDIAEGYSVSREKKESFPLTVTSAQKNPTAFYLCASSPRSNTEAFFGQGTRLTVV.

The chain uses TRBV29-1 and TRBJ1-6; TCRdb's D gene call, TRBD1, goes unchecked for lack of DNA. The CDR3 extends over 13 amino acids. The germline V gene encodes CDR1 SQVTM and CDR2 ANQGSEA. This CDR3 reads CSVGQDYNSPLHF.

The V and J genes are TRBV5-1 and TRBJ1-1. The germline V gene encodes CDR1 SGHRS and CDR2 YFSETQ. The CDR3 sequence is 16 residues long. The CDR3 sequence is CASKVQEGLMNTEAFF.

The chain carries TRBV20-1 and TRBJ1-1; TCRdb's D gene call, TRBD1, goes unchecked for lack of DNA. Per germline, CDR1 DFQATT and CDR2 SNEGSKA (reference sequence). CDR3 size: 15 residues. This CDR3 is CSAREVHRGDTEAFF.

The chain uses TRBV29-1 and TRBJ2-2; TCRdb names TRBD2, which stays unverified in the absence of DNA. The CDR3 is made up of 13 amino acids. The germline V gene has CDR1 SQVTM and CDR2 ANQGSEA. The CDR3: CSVRTGNTGELFF.

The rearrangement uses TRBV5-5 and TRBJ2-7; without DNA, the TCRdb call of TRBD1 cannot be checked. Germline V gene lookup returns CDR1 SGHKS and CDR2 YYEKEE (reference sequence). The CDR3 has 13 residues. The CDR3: CASSIDRAHEQYF.